This T cell receptor beta chain was sequenced for a study of T cell responses to AZD1222 COVID-19 vaccine. Study-wide results and caveats: At study baseline, merely roughly 6 AZD1222 recipients were seropositive. Repertoire samples came only from after the peak T cell response. Spike-specific TCR breadth and depth grew following two AZD1222 doses. Variant regions that are unmutated are reportedly the target of nearly half of spike-specific TCRs.

With respect to this clone: Its antigen is not identified.

The protocol was immunoSEQ multiplex PCR, while the TCRdb copy is restricted to in-frame clones and leaves out a portion. The data hold 190,000 or so clones, with roughly nine tenths observed a single time. The CDR3 is made up of 14 amino acids. V was trimmed by 7 bases and J by 9 bases, leaving 19 bases between them. Germline CDR1 is SNHLY and CDR2 is FYNNEI. The TCR comes from an adult who received the AZD1222 COVID-19 vaccine. The specimen was peripheral blood, collected 28 days after the second AZD1222 dose. This rearrangement joins TRBV2 to TRBJ2-1; D may be TRBD1 (5 bases). CDR3 nucleotides: TGTGCCAGCACTGGTCCCCCTGAGGACACTGAGCAGTTCTTC. Its translation is CASTGPPEDTEQFF. Drawing the rest from reference TRBV2 and TRBJ2-1, the complete variable domain is EPEVTQTPSHQVTQMGQEVILRCVPISNHLYFYWYRQILGQKVEFLVSFYNNEISEKSEIFDDQFSVERPDGSNFTLKIRSTKLEDSAMYFCASTGPPEDTEQFFGPGTRLTVL.